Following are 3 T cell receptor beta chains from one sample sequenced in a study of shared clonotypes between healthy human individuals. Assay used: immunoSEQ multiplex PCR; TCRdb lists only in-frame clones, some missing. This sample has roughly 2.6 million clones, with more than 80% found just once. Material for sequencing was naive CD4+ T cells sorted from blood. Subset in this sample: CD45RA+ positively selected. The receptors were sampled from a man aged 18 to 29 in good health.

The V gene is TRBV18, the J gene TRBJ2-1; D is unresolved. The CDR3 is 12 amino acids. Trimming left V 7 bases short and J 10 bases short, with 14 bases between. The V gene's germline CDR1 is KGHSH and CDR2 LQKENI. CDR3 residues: CASFTPGREQFF. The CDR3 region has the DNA TGTGCCAGCTTCACCCCCGGCCGAGAGCAGTTCTTC.

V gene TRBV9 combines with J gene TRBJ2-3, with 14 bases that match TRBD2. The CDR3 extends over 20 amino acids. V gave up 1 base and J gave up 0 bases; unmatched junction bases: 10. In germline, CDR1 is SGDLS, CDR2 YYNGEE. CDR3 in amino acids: CASSVHPTSGGAFSTDTQYF. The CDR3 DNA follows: TGTGCCAGCAGCGTACATCCGACTAGCGGGGGGGCGTTTAGCACAGATACGCAGTATTTT.

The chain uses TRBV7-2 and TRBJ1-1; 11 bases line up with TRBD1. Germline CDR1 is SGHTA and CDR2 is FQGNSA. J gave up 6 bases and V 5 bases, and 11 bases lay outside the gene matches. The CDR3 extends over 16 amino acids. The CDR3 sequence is CASSARTGGVLAEAFF. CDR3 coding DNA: TGTGCCAGCAGCGCGCGGACAGGGGGCGTTTTGGCTGAAGCTTTCTTT.